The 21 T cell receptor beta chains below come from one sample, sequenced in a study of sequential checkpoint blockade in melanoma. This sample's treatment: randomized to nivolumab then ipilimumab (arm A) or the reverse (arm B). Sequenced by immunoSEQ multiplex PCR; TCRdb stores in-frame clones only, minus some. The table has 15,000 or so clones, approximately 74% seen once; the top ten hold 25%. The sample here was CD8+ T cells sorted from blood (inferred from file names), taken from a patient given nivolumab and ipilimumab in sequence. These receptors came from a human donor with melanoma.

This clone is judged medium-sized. The CDR3 DNA reads TGTGCCACATTTTCAGGGGGGACCCAGTACTTC. This sequence encodes CATFSGGTQYF. The chain carries TRBV5-8 and TRBJ2-5; 7 bases are shared with TRBD1. Germline V lookup: CDR1 SGHTS, CDR2 YDEGEE. Trimming removed 9 bases from V and 7 bases from J; junction bases left unmatched: 6. The CDR3 runs to 11 residues.

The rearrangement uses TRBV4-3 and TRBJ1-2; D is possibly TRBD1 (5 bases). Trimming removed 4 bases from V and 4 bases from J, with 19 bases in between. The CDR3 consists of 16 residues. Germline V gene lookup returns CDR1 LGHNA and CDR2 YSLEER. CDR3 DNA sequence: TGCGCCAGCAGCCCAATAGGGGCCGCCGCTGGCTATGGCTACACCTTC. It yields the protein CASSPIGAAAGYGYTF.

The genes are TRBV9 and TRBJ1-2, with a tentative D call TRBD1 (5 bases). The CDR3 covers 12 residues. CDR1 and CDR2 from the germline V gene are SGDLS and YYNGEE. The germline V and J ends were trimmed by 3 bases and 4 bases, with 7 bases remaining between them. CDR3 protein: CASSGQSYGYTF. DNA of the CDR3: TGTGCCAGCAGCGGACAGTCCTATGGCTACACCTTC.

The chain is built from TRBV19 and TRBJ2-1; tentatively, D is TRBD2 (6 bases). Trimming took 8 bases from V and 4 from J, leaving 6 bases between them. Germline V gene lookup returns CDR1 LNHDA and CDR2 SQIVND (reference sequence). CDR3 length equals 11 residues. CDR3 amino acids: CASGTYNEQFF. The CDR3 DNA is TGTGCCAGTGGGACTTACAATGAGCAGTTCTTC.

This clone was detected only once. CDR3 coding DNA: TGTGCTAGTGGTGGGGACATTCTGCAGGGAAAGACCTATGGCTACACCTTC. Protein sequence: CASGGDILQGKTYGYTF. The V and J genes are TRBV12-5 and TRBJ1-2; tentative D call: TRBD1 (6 bases). Looked up from germline, CDR1 is LGHNT and CDR2 is FRNRAP. CDR3 length: 17 amino acids. The ends were cut back, 5 bases at V and 4 bases at J, with 23 bases in the middle.

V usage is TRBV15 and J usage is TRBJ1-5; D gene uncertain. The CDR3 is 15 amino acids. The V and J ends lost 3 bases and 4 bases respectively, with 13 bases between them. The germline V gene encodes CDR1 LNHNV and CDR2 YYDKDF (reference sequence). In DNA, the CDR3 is TGTGCCACCAGCAGGCAGAATAGGAGGAATCAGCCCCAGCATTTT. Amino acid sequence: CATSRQNRRNQPQHF.

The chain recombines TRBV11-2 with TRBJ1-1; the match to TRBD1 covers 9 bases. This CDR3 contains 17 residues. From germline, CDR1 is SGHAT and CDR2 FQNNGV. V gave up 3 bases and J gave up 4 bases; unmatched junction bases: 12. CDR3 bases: TGTGCCAGCAGCTTGGAGATAGGGACAGGGCGAGTCACTGAAGCTTTCTTT. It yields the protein CASSLEIGTGRVTEAFF.

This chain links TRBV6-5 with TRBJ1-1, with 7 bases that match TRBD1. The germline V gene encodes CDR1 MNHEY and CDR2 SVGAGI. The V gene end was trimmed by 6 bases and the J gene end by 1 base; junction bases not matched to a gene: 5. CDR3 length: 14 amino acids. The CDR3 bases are TGTGCCAGCAGCACCACAGGGGCGAACACTGAAGCTTTCTTT. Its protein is CASSTTGANTEAFF.

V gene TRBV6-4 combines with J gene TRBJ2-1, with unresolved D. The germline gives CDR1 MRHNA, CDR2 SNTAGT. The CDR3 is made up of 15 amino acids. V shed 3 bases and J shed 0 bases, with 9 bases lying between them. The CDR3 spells CASSENYHSYNEQFF. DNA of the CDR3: TGTGCCAGCAGTGAAAACTACCACTCCTACAATGAGCAGTTCTTC.

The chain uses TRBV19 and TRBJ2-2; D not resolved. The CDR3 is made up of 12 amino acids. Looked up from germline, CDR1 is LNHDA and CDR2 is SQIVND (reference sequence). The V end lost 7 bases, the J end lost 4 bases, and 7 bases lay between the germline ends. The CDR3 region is CASTISTGELFF. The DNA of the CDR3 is TGTGCCAGTACCATTTCCACCGGGGAGCTGTTTTTT.

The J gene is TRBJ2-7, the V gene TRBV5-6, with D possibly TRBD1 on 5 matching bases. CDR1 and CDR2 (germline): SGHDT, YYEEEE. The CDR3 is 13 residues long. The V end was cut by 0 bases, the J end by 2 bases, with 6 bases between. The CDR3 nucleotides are TGTGCCAGCAGCTTGGACAGGCCCTACGAGCAGTACTTC. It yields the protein CASSLDRPYEQYF.

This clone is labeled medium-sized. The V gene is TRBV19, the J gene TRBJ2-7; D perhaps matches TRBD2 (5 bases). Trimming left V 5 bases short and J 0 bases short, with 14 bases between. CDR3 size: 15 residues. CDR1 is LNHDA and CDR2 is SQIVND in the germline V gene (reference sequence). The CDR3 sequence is CASSAGLAISYEQYF. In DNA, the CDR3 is TGTGCCAGTAGTGCCGGACTTGCTATCTCCTACGAGCAGTACTTC. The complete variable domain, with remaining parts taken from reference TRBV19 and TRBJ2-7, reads DGGITQSPKYLFRKEGQNVTLSCEQNLNHDAMYWYRQDPGQGLRLIYYSQIVNDFQKGDIAEGYSVSREKKESFPLTVTSAQKNPTAFYLCASSAGLAISYEQYFGPGTRLTVT.

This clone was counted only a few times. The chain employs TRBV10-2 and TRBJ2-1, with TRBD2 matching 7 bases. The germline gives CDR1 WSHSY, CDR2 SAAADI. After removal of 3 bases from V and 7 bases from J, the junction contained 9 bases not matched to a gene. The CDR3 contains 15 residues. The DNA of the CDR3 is TGCGCCAGCAGTGACGCGGGCGGGAGCAGGAATGAGCAGTTCTTC. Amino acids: CASSDAGGSRNEQFF.

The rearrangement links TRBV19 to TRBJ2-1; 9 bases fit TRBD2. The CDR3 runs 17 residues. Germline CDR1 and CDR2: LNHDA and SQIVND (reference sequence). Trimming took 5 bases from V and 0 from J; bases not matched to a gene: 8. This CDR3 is CASSGTSGPSSYNEQFF. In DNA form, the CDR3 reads TGTGCCAGTAGTGGAACTAGCGGGCCTAGCTCCTACAATGAGCAGTTCTTC.

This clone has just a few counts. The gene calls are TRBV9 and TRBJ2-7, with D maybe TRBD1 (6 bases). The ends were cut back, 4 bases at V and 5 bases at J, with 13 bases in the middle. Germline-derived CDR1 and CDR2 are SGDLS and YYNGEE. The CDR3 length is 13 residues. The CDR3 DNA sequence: TGTGCCAGCAGCCGCCTCCCAGGGGACGAGCAGTACTTC. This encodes CASSRLPGDEQYF.

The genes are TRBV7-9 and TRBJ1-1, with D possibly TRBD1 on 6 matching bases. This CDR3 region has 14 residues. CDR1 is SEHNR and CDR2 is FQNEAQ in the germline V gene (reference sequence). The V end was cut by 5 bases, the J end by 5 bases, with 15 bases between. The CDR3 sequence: CASSQTGRTTEAFF. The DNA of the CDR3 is TGTGCCAGCAGCCAAACAGGGAGAACGACTGAAGCTTTCTTT.

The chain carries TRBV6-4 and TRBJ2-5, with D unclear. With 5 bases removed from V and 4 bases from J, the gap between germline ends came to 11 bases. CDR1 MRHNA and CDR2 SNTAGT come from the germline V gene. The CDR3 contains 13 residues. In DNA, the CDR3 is TGTGCCAGCAGTAGTCTACCCGGAGAGACCCAGTACTTC. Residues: CASSSLPGETQYF.

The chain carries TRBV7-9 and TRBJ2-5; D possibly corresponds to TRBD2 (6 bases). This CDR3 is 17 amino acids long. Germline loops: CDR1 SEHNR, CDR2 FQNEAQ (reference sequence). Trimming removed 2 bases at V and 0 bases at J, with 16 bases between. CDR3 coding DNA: TGTGCCAGCAGCTTACTTGGTCTTTGGGGGGACCAAGAGACCCAGTACTTC. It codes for CASSLLGLWGDQETQYF.

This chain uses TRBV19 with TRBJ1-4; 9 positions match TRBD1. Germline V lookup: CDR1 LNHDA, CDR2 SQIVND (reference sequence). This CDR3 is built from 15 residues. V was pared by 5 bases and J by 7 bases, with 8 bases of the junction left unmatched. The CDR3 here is CASSGRGQGREKLFF. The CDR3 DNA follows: TGTGCCAGTAGTGGAAGGGGACAGGGCCGTGAAAAACTGTTTTTT. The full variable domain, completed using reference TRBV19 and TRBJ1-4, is DGGITQSPKYLFRKEGQNVTLSCEQNLNHDAMYWYRQDPGQGLRLIYYSQIVNDFQKGDIAEGYSVSREKKESFPLTVTSAQKNPTAFYLCASSGRGQGREKLFFGSGTQLSVL.

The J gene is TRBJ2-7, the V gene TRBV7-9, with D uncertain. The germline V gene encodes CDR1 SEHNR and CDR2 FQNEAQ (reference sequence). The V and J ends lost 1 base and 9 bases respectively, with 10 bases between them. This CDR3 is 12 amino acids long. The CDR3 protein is CASSLGSGAQYV. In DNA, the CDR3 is TGTGCCAGCAGCTTAGGTTCGGGTGCGCAGTACGTC.

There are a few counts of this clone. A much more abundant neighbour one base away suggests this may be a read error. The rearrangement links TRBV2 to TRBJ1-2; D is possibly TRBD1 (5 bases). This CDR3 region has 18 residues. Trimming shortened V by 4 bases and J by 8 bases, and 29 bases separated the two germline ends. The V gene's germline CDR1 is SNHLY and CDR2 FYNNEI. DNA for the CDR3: TGTGCCAGCAGTGCGGATACCTACGGGACTCCCAACGAACGAGGCTACACCTTC. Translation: CASSADTYGTPNERGYTF.